This T cell receptor beta chain derives from a study of cytomegalovirus exposure and HLA in healthy donors. Study overall: Among the approximately 400 donors who were genotyped, approximately 84% fell in the genetic ancestry cluster that is associated with self-reported Caucasian donors. Overall study findings and caveats: An analysis that was carried out later associated about 17,000 TCR beta sequences with HLA alleles at 0.05 false discovery rate.

Germline values: CDR1 SGHDT, CDR2 YYEEEE. V lost 4 bases, J lost 7 bases, and 12 bases stayed unmatched. CDR3 length: 16 residues. A multiplex PCR was run with 60 Vbeta primers and 13 Jbeta primers. Sequencing used immunoSEQ multiplex PCR; TCRdb keeps in-frame clones, though not all of them. The data show some 160,000 clones, with around 80% seen just once and roughly 6.4% held by the top ten. This clone has just one count. The antigen is undetermined. Each donor's status was that of a healthy bone marrow donor. What was sequenced was PBMCs. The chain uses TRBV5-6 and TRBJ2-1, with 9 bases lining up with TRBD1. The source is a woman between 40 and 55 years old in good health and CMV-seropositive. CDR3 amino acids: CASSLIGTGFENEQFF. The CDR3 DNA follows: TGTGCCAGCAGCCTCATCGGGACAGGGTTTGAGAATGAGCAGTTCTTC.